The 9 T cell receptor beta chains below were found in one sample sequenced in a study of human T cells and chemical hapten exposure. MiXCR, run by TCRdb on the RACE reads, gives a single entry per CDR3 protein. The repertoire has 75,000 to 95,000 distinct CDR3 sequences, approximately 10% of them found once; the top ten carry around 2.1%. Stated time point: patch test 2, 6 weeks after DPC sensitization. The sample's treatment: therapeutic diphenylcyclopropenone sensitization with weekly scalp DPC. Here the sequenced sample was whole blood, taken in connection with sensitization to the hapten diphenylcyclopropenone (DPC). The receptors shown here come from a man in his forties with alopecia areata. Some clones in this sample may be carry-over from other donors' samples.

The table lists this clonotype with a few counts. The rearrangement joins TRBV29-1 to TRBJ2-1, with 9 bases lining up with TRBD1. The junction had 4 bases not matched to a gene; V was cut back by 7 bases and J by 9 bases. The CDR3 is 11 residues long. Per germline, CDR1 SQVTM and CDR2 ANQGSEA. The DNA for the CDR3 is TGCAGCGCGGACAGGGGAAGTGAGCAGTTCTTC. Translation: CSADRGSEQFF.

The chain links TRBV20-1 to TRBJ2-4, with TRBD2 matching over 14 bases. CDR1 and CDR2 (germline): DFQATT, SNEGSKA (reference sequence). The CDR3 spans 19 residues. V dropped 5 bases and J dropped 0; count of bases not matched to a gene: 12. The CDR3 nucleotides are TGCAGTGCTCGGCAAGGGAGGGGACTAGCGGGAGAAGCCAAAAACATTCAGTACTTC. It translates to CSARQGRGLAGEAKNIQYF.

A few counts support this clonotype. The chain links TRBV7-8 to TRBJ1-5; D is perhaps TRBD1 (5 bases). The CDR3 loop spans 15 amino acids. V gave up 1 base and J gave up 2 bases, with 9 bases separating them. Germline V CDR1 and CDR2: SGHVS, FQNEAQ. The CDR3 loop is CASSLGRGGNQPQHF. The CDR3 DNA reads TGTGCCAGCAGCTTAGGCCGAGGGGGCAATCAGCCCCAGCATTTT.

This clonotype has only a few counts. The chain couples TRBV2 to TRBJ2-6, with a tentative D call TRBD1 (5 bases). CDR3 length: 15 amino acids. V gave up 2 bases and J gave up 3 bases, with 8 bases separating them. Germline V lookup: CDR1 SNHLY, CDR2 FYNNEI. CDR3 coding DNA: TGTGCCAGCAGTGAATGGGGCGGTGGGGCCAACGTCCTGACTTTC. This translates into CASSEWGGGANVLTF. Variable domain in full (rest from reference TRBV2 and TRBJ2-6): EPEVTQTPSHQVTQMGQEVILRCVPISNHLYFYWYRQILGQKVEFLVSFYNNEISEKSEIFDDQFSVERPDGSNFTLKIRSTKLEDSAMYFCASSEWGGGANVLTFGAGSRLTVL.

This clonotype was seen a handful of times. The junction does not match germline at one end; this may be a read error. The V call is TRBV28, the J call TRBJ2-4, with 7 bases aligning to TRBD1. The CDR3 length is 17 residues. Germline loops: CDR1 MDHEN, CDR2 SYDVKM. DNA for the CDR3: TGTGCCAGCAGTTTATCCCCACAGGGGCTAGCCAAAAACATTCAGCACTTC. Its protein product is CASSLSPQGLAKNIQHF.

The chain combines TRBV12-3 or TRBV12-4 with TRBJ2-4; tentatively, D is TRBD1 (5 bases). This CDR3 has 16 amino acids. V gave up 5 bases and J gave up 3 bases, with 17 bases separating them. In nucleotides, the CDR3 is TGTGCCAGCAGTCCAGACAGTGGGGTTGTCAAAAACATTCAGTACTTC. Its translation is CASSPDSGVVKNIQYF.

This clonotype has just a few counts. V is TRBV27 and J is TRBJ2-5; 8 positions match TRBD2. Germline CDR1 MNHEY, CDR2 SMNVEV (reference sequence). V gave up 8 bases and J gave up 4 bases; unmatched junction bases: 6. The CDR3 spans 13 residues. The chain's CDR3 is CASRVAGRETQYF. CDR3 nucleotides: TGTGCCAGCCGGGTAGCGGGAAGAGAGACCCAGTACTTC.

This clonotype was recorded many times. This chain joins TRBV6-5 and TRBJ2-3; the D gene is possibly TRBD2 (6 bases). This CDR3 region has 17 residues. V lost 6 bases and J 0 bases, leaving 19 bases between the germline ends. CDR1 is MNHEY and CDR2 is SVGAGI in the germline V gene. CDR3 amino acids: CASSKLGLSPSTDTQYF. CDR3 DNA: TGTGCCAGCAGCAAGTTGGGACTTTCGCCTAGCACAGATACGCAGTATTTT.

This clonotype was seen many times. The rearrangement links TRBV29-1 to TRBJ1-1; maybe TRBD1 (5 bases). The germline gives CDR1 SQVTM, CDR2 ANQGSEA. The CDR3 loop spans 11 amino acids. The V end lost 6 bases, the J end lost 7 bases, and 12 bases lay between the germline ends. CDR3 DNA: TGCAGCGTCGGCTACGGGGGTGAAGCTTTCTTT. Protein product: CSVGYGGEAFF.